The 18 T cell receptor beta chains presented below share a single source sample, sequenced in a study of cytomegalovirus exposure and HLA in healthy donors. Generated by immunoSEQ multiplex PCR, the TCRdb table keeps only in-frame clones and is missing some. The table has some 88,000 clones, around 96% seen once; the top ten hold over 0.7%. Sequences were obtained from PBMCs. The receptors were sampled from a man aged 18 to 29 in good health and CMV-seronegative.

The rearrangement uses TRBV5-1 and TRBJ2-1, with a weak D call TRBD1 (7 bases). The germline V gene has CDR1 SGHRS and CDR2 YFSETQ. The V end was cut by 3 bases, the J end by 8 bases, with 15 bases between. CDR3 length: 14 amino acids. The CDR3 region is CASSSRGTVYEQFF. In DNA form, the CDR3 reads TGCGCCAGCAGCTCCCGCGGGACAGTTTATGAGCAGTTCTTC.

V is TRBV6-1 and J is TRBJ2-7; 9 nucleotides match TRBD1. Germline V CDR1 and CDR2: MNHNS, SASEGT. Trimming at V came to 5 bases and at J to 3 bases, leaving 5 bases not matched to a gene. The CDR3 length is 14 residues. CDR3 sequence reads: CASSKLDRGYEQYF. CDR3 DNA: TGTGCCAGCAGTAAATTGGACAGGGGCTACGAGCAGTACTTC.

The V gene is TRBV25-1, the J gene TRBJ2-2; no clear D gene. Germline V gene sequence: CDR1 MGHDK, CDR2 SYGVNS. The CDR3 runs to 14 residues. Trimming took off 6 bases at V and 7 bases at J, with 15 bases between the two ends. The CDR3 DNA follows: TGTGCCAGCAGCGCCCTGAGATCCGGCGGGGAGCTGTTTTTT. This sequence encodes CASSALRSGGELFF.

The chain combines TRBV21-1 with TRBJ2-1; the table's D call, TRBD2, was not checked against the DNA. TRBV21-1 is annotated as a pseudogene. The CDR3 runs 17 residues. In nucleotides, the CDR3 is TGTGCCAGCAGAAATAGCGGGAGGGCCGCCTACTACAATGAGCAGTTCTTC. Translation gives CASRNSGRAAYYNEQFF.

The V call is TRBV30, the J call TRBJ1-2; unclear D gene. The V and J ends lost 1 base and 1 base respectively, with 7 bases between them. This CDR3 is 13 amino acids long. Germline V gives CDR1 GTSNPN, CDR2 SVGIG (reference sequence). CDR3 sequence: CAWSASGNYGYTF. The CDR3 DNA follows: TGTGCCTGGAGTGCTTCCGGTAACTATGGCTACACCTTC. Complete variable domain (other parts from reference TRBV30 and TRBJ1-2): SQTIHQWPATLVQPVGSPLSLECTVEGTSNPNLYWYRQAAGRGLQLLFYSVGIGQISSEVPQNLSASRPQDRQFILSSKKLLLSDSGFYLCAWSASGNYGYTFGSGTRLTVV.

The chain uses TRBV28 and TRBJ2-7; 8 bases map to TRBD1. J gave up 3 bases and V 3 bases, and 13 bases lay outside the gene matches. CDR3 length: 17 amino acids. Germline V gene data show CDR1 as MDHEN and CDR2 as SYDVKM. The CDR3 DNA reads TGTGCCAGCAGTTTTATTTTCGGACAGGGAACACGCTACGAGCAGTACTTC. Translating gives CASSFIFGQGTRYEQYF. Complete variable domain (other parts from reference TRBV28 and TRBJ2-7): DVKVTQSSRYLVKRTGEKVFLECVQDMDHENMFWYRQDPGLGLRLIYFSYDVKMKEKGDIPEGYSVSREKKERFSLILESASTNQTSMYLCASSFIFGQGTRYEQYFGPGTRLTVT.

The chain combines TRBV2 with TRBJ2-7; 8 bases are shared with TRBD2. J gave up 7 bases and V 9 bases, and 17 bases lay outside the gene matches. CDR3 length equals 15 residues. The germline CDR1 and CDR2 sequences are SNHLY and FYNNEI. The CDR3 DNA sequence: TGTGCCAGAGCCGGGAGGCAAGCGGGAGCGAGGGAGCAGTACTTC. Protein sequence: CARAGRQAGAREQYF.

This clone was counted once. V is TRBV6-6 and J is TRBJ1-2; D call uncertain. Germline CDR1 is MNHNY and CDR2 is SVGAGI (reference sequence). V shed 6 bases and J shed 8 bases, with 10 bases lying between them. The CDR3 is 11 residues long. CDR3 amino acids: CASRTNRGYTF. In nucleotides, the CDR3 is TGTGCCAGCAGAACTAATCGGGGCTACACCTTC.

The chain couples TRBV19 to TRBJ1-2; no definite D call. Germline CDR1 and CDR2: LNHDA and SQIVND (reference sequence). CDR3 length equals 13 residues. V gave up 4 bases and J gave up 2 bases, with 8 bases separating them. The CDR3 region has the DNA TGTGCCAGTAGTAGCGGCCAGAACTATGGCTACACCTTC. Its protein product is CASSSGQNYGYTF.

In this sample, this clone turned up a few times. The CDR3 is CASSTGVLDTDTQYF. The DNA of the CDR3 is TGTGCCAGCAGTACAGGGGTTCTCGACACAGATACGCAGTATTTT. This chain uses TRBV5-6 with TRBJ2-3; TRBD1 matches 7 bases. The CDR3 has 15 residues. Germline V gives CDR1 SGHDT, CDR2 YYEEEE. Trimming cost V 5 bases and J 2 bases; bases outside gene matches: 8.

V is TRBV11-3 and J is TRBJ1-2, with TRBD1 matching over 11 bases. The CDR3 extends over 15 amino acids. Per germline, CDR1 SGHNT and CDR2 YENEEA. After removal of 5 bases from V and 5 bases from J, the junction contained 7 bases not matched to a gene. The CDR3 nucleotides read TGTGCCAGCAGCCGAGGGGGACAGGGGGAATATGGCTACACCTTC. This encodes CASSRGGQGEYGYTF.

This sequence joins TRBV10-2 and TRBJ2-7; 10 bases agree with TRBD2. Germline CDR1 and CDR2: WSHSY and SAAADI. Germline trimming cut 4 bases from V and 2 bases from J; bases unmatched to any gene: 5. The CDR3 sequence is 15 residues long. As DNA, the CDR3 is TGCGCCAGCAGTGGAATACTAGCGGGGACCTACGAGCAGTACGTC. Protein sequence: CASSGILAGTYEQYV.

The chain is built from TRBV10-2 and TRBJ1-4; D not certain. Germline values: CDR1 WSHSY, CDR2 SAAADI. Trimming cost V 3 bases and J 8 bases, with 13 bases left between them. The CDR3 contains 14 residues. Here the CDR3 reads CASSERTIQEKLFF. The CDR3 nucleotides read TGCGCCAGCAGTGAACGAACGATCCAGGAAAAACTGTTTTTT.

This rearrangement joins TRBV29-1 to TRBJ2-3; the D gene is possibly TRBD2 (5 bases). Germline V gives CDR1 SQVTM, CDR2 ANQGSEA. CDR3 length equals 13 residues. V lost 8 bases, J lost 3 bases, and 15 bases lay in between. The CDR3 spells CSPQAATTDTQYF. CDR3 nucleotide sequence: TGCAGCCCTCAAGCGGCTACGACAGATACGCAGTATTTT.

The chain uses TRBV10-1 and TRBJ1-5, with a possible D match to TRBD1 (5 bases). V was clipped by 3 bases and J by 4 bases, with 7 bases between them. Germline V gives CDR1 WNHNN, CDR2 SYGVQD (reference sequence). The CDR3 has 13 residues. This CDR3 reads CASSDPGNQPQHF. As DNA, the CDR3 is TGCGCCAGCAGTGACCCAGGGAATCAGCCCCAGCATTTT.

This chain joins TRBV6-5 and TRBJ2-2; weak D call: TRBD1 (6 bases). Trimming left V 9 bases short and J 1 base short, with 12 bases between. This CDR3 region has 14 residues. Germline CDR1 and CDR2: MNHEY and SVGAGI. CDR3 loop: CASIGQMNTGELFF. The CDR3 nucleotides are TGTGCCAGTATCGGACAGATGAACACCGGGGAGCTGTTTTTT.

V is TRBV28 and J is TRBJ2-1, with TRBD2 identical over 9 bases. The V gene end was trimmed by 5 bases and the J gene end by 12 bases; junction bases not matched to a gene: 8. This CDR3 has 13 amino acids. Germline V gene lookup returns CDR1 MDHEN and CDR2 SYDVKM. CDR3 in amino acids: CASSRGLAFPQFF. The CDR3 DNA reads as TGTGCCAGCAGTCGTGGACTAGCGTTCCCGCAGTTCTTC.

The chain employs TRBV19 and TRBJ1-2, with TRBD1 as a possible D gene (6 bases). The V end lost 7 bases, the J end lost 7 bases, and 16 bases lay between the germline ends. CDR3 size: 13 residues. In germline, CDR1 is LNHDA, CDR2 SQIVND (reference sequence). The CDR3: CASTYSTGPGYTF. In DNA form, the CDR3 reads TGTGCCAGTACCTATTCTACAGGGCCTGGCTACACCTTC.